This paragraph covers one TCR beta chain sequence. Its antigen is as yet unknown. Trimming removed 2 bases from V and 3 bases from J, with 9 bases in between. CDR3 length equals 14 residues. Germline V gives CDR1 MNHEY, CDR2 SMNVEV (reference sequence). Profiling relied on immunoSEQ multiplex PCR, and the TCRdb table lists in-frame clones only, not all of them. The sample lists just over 80,000 clones; over 80% were seen once. The data originate from a study of T cell responses to AZD1222 COVID-19 vaccine. Background on the study: The analysis combined second doses at about 4 or about 12 weeks.

Whole-study results and caveats: Spike-specific TCR repertoires showed rising breadth and depth after two AZD1222 doses. Close to half of spike-specific TCRs reportedly recognize unmutated variant regions. There were vaccine-associated CD4 TCRs across spike, dominant at 160-218 and 743-854.

This receptor was obtained from an adult in good health. The specimen comprised peripheral blood, sampled on day 0 of AZD1222 vaccination. The genes are TRBV27 and TRBJ2-3, with D perhaps TRBD2 (5 bases). Written as DNA, the CDR3 is TGTGCCAGCAGTTTAGCGGGTCGAACAGATACGCAGTATTTT. Protein sequence: CASSLAGRTDTQYF.